This TCR beta chain was found in a study of shared clonotypes between healthy human individuals. General observations from the study: It was anticipated that sequencing depth would influence how many clonotypes donors shared. Clonotypes which were not shared had lower generation probabilities than clonotypes that all four donors shared. Donor scarcity curtailed the genetic and exposure-history diversity represented herein.

It was at deep level that the assay was run. Generated by immunoSEQ multiplex PCR, the TCRdb table keeps only in-frame clones and is missing some. Of about 550,000 clones in the sample, nearly 97% were seen once. Only one count was recorded for this clone. What it binds is unknown. Naive CD8 cells comprised CD45RO-negative, CCR7-positively selected cells, excluding terminally differentiated effector memory CD45RA+ cells. This CDR3 region has 15 residues. The V and J ends lost 1 base and 3 bases respectively, with 9 bases between them. From germline, CDR1 is SGHDN and CDR2 FVKESK. The sample taken for sequencing was naive CD8+ T cells sorted from blood. The chain recombines TRBV14 with TRBJ1-4; maybe TRBD1 (6 bases). The sequence came from a young woman in good health. CDR3 sequence reads: CASSQGGHSNEKLFF. The CDR3 DNA is TGTGCCAGCAGCCAAGGGGGACACTCTAATGAAAAACTGTTTTTT. The full variable domain, in which reference TRBV14 and TRBJ1-4 provide the parts outside the CDR3, is EAGVTQFPSHSVIEKGQTVTLRCDPISGHDNLYWYRRVMGKEIKFLLHFVKESKQDESGMPNNRFLAERTGGTYSTLKVQPAELEDSGVYFCASSQGGHSNEKLFFGSGTQLSVL.